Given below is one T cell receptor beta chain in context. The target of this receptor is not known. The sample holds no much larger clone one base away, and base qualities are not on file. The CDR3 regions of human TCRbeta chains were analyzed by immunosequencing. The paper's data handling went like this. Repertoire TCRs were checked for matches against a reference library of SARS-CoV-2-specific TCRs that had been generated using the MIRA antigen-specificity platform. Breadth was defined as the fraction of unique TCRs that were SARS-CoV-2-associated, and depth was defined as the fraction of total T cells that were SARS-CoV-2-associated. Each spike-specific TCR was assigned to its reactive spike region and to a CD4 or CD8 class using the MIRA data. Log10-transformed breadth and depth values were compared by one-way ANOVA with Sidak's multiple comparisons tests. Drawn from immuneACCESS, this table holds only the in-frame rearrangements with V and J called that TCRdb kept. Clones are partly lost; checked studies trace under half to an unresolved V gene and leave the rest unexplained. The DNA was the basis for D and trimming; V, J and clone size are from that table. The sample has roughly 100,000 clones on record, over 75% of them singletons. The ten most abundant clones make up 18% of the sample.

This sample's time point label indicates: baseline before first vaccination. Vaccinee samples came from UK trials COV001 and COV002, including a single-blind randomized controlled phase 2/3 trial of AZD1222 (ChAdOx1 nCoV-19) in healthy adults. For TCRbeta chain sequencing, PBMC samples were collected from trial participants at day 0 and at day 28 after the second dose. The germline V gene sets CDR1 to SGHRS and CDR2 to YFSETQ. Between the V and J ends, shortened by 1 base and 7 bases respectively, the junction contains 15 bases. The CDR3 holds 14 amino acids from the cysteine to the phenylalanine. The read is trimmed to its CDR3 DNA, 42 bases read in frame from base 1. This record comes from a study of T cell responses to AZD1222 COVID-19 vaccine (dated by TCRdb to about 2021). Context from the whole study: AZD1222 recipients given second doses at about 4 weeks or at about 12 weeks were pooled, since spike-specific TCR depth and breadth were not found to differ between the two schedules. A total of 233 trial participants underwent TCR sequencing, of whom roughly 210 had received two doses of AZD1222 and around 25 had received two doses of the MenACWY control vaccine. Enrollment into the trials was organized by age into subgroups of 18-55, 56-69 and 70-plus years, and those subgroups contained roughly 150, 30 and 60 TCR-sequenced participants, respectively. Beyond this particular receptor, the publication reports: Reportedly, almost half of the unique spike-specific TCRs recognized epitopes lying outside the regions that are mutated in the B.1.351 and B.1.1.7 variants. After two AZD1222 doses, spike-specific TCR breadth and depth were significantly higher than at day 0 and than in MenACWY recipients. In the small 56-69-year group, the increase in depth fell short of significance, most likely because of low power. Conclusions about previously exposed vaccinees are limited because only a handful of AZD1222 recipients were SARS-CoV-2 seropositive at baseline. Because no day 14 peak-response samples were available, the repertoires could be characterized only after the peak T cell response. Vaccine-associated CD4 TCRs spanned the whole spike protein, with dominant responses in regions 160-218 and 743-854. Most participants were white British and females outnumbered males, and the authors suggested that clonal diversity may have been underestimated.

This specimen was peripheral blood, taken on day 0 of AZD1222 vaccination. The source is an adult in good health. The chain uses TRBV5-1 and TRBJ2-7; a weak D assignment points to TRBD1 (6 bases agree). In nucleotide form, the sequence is TGCGCCAGCAGCTTGTGGGACACCCAGGGAGAGCAGTACTTC. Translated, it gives CASSLWDTQGEQYF.